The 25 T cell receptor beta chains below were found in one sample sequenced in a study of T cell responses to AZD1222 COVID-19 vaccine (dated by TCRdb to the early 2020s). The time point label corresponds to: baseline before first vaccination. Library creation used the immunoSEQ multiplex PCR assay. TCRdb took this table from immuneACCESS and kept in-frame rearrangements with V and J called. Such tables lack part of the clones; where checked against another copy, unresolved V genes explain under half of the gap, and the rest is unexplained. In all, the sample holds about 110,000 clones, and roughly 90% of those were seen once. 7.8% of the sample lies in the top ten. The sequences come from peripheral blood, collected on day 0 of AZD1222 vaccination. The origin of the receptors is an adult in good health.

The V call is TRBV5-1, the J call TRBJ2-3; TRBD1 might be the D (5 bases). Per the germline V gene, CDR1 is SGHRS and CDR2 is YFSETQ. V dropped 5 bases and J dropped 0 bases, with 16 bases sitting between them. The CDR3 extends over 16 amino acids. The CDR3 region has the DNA TGCGCCAGCAGGGTTCAGGGTGAACTTAGCACAGATACGCAGTATTTT. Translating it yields CASRVQGELSTDTQYF.

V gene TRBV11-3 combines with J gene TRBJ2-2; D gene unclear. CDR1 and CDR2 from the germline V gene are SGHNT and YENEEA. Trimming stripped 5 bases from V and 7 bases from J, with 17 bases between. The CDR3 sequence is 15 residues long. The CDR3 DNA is TGTGCCAGCAGCCCCCGCGGAACATCCATCGGGGAGCTGTTTTTT. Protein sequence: CASSPRGTSIGELFF.

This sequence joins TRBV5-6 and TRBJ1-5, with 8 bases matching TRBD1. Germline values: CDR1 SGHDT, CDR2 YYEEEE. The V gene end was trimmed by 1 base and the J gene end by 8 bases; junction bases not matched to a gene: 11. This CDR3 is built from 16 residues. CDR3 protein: CASSLQAGGWSEPQHF. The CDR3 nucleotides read TGTGCCAGCAGCTTGCAAGCAGGGGGCTGGTCAGAGCCCCAGCATTTT.

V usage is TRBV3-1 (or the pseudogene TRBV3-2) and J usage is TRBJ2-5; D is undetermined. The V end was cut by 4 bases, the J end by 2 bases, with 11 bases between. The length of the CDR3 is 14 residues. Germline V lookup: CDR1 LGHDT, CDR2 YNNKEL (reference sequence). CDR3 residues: CASSPVGIQETQYF. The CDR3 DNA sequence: TGTGCCAGCAGCCCCGTGGGGATTCAAGAGACCCAGTACTTC.

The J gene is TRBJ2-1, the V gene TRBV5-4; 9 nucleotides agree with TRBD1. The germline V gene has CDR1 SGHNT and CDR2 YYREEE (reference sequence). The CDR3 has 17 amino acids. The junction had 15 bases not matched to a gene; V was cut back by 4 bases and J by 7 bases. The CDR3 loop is CASSLIFGTGSFNEQFF. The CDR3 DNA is TGTGCCAGCAGCCTTATTTTTGGGACAGGGAGTTTTAATGAGCAGTTCTTC. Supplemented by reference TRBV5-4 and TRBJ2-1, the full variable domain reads ETGVTQSPTHLIKTRGQQVTLRCSSQSGHNTVSWYQQALGQGPQFIFQYYREEENGRGNFPPRFSGLQFPNYSSELNVNALELDDSALYLCASSLIFGTGSFNEQFFGPGTRLTVL.

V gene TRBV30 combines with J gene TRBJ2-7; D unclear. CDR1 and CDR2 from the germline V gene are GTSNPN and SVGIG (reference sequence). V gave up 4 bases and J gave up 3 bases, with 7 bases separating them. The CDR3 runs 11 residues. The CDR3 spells CAWTVGYEQYF. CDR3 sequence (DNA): TGTGCCTGGACTGTGGGCTACGAGCAGTACTTC.

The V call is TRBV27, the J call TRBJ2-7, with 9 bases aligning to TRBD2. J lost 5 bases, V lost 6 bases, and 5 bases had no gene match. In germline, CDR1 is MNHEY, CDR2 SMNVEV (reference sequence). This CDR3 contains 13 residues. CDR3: CASRPASGDEQYF. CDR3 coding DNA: TGTGCCAGCAGGCCGGCTAGCGGGGACGAGCAGTACTTC.

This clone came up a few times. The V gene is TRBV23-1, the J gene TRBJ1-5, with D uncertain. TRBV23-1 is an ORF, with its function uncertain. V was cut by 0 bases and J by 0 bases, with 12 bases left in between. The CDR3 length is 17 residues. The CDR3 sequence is CASSQSRRRYSNQPQHF. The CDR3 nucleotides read TGCGCCAGCAGTCAATCACGTAGGAGATATAGCAATCAGCCCCAGCATTTT.

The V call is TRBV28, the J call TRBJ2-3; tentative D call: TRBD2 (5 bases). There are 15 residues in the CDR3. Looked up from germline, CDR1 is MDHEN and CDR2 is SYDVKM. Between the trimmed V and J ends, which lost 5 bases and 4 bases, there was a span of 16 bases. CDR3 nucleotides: TGTGCCAGCAGTACCCAGGTGTCGCGGGCAGATACGCAGTATTTT. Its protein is CASSTQVSRADTQYF.

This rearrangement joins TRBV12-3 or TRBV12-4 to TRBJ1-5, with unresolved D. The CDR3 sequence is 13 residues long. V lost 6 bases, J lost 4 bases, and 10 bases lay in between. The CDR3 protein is CASRYRENQPQHF. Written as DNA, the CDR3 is TGTGCCAGCAGGTACCGGGAAAATCAGCCCCAGCATTTT.

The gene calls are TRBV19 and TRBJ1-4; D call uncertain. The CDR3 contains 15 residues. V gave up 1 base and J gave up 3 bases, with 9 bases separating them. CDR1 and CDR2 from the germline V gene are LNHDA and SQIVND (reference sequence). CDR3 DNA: TGTGCCAGTAGTATAGGGCAGTCGGCTAATGAAAAACTGTTTTTT. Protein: CASSIGQSANEKLFF. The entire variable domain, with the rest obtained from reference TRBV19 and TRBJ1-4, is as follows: DGGITQSPKYLFRKEGQNVTLSCEQNLNHDAMYWYRQDPGQGLRLIYYSQIVNDFQKGDIAEGYSVSREKKESFPLTVTSAQKNPTAFYLCASSIGQSANEKLFFGSGTQLSVL.

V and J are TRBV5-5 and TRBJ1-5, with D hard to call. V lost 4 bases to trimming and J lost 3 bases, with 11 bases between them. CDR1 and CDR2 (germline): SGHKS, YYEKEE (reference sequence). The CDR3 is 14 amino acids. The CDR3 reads CASSPDMINQPQHF. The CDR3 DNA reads TGTGCCAGCAGCCCTGACATGATCAATCAGCCCCAGCATTTT.

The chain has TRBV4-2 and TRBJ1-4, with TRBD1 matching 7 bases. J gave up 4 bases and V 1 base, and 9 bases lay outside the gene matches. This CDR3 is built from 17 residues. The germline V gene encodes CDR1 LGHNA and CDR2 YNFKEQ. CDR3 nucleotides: TGTGCCAGCAGCCAAGCCGGGACAGTCCGAAGTAATGAAAAACTGTTTTTT. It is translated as CASSQAGTVRSNEKLFF.

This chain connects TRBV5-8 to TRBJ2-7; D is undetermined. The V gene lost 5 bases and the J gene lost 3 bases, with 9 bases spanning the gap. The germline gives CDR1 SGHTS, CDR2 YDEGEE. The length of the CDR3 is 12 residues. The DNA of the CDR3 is TGTGCCAGCAGTATCAACCTCTACGAGCAGTACTTC. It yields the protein CASSINLYEQYF.

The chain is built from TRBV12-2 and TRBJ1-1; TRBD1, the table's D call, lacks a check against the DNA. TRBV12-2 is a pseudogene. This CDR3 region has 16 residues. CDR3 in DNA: TGTGCAAGTCGCTTAGGTCTTCGTAAGGCAGGGACTGAAGCTTTCTTT. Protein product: CASRLGLRKAGTEAFF.

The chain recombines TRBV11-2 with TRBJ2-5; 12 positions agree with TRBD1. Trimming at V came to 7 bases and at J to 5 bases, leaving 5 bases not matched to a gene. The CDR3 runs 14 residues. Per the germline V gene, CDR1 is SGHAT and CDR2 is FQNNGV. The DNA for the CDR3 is TGTGCCAGCACCGGGACAGGGGGCAGGGAGACCCAGTACTTC. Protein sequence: CASTGTGGRETQYF.

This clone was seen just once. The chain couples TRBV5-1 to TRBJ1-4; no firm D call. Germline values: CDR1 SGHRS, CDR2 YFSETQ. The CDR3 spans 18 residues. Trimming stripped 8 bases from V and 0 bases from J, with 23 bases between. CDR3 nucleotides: TGCGCCAGTCGTTCCGGGAAAGAATTAAGGGCAACTAATGAAAAACTGTTTTTT. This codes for CASRSGKELRATNEKLFF.

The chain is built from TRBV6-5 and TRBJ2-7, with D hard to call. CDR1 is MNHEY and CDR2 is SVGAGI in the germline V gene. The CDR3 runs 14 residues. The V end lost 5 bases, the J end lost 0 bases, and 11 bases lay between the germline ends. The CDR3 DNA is TGTGCCAGCAGTCCTTGGTTGATCTCCTACGAGCAGTACTTC. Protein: CASSPWLISYEQYF.

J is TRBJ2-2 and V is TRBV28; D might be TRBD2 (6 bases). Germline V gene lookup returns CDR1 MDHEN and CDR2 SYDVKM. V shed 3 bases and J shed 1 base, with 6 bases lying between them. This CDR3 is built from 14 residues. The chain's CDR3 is CASSFGGNTGELFF. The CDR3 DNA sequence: TGTGCCAGCAGTTTCGGGGGGAACACCGGGGAGCTGTTTTTT.

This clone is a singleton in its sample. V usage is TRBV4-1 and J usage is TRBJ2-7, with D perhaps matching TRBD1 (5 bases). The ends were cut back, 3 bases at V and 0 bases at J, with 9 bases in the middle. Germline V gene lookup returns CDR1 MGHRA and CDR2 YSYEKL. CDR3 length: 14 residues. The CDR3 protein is CASSHTGGSYEQYF. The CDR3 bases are TGCGCCAGCAGCCATACAGGTGGCTCCTACGAGCAGTACTTC.

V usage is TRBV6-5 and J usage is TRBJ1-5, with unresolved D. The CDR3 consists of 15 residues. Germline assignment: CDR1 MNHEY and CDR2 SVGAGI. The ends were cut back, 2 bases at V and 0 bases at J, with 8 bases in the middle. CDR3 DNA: TGTGCCAGCAGTTACCAGCCAGGTAGCAATCAGCCCCAGCATTTT. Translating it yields CASSYQPGSNQPQHF.

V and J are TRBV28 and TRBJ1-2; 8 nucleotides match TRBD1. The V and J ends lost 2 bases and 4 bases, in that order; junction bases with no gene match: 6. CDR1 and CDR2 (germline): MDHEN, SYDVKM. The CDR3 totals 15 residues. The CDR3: CASSLKDRAAYGYTF. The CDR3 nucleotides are TGTGCCAGCAGTTTAAAGGACAGGGCTGCCTATGGCTACACCTTC.

The CDR3 reads CASSSVVGDGYTF. In DNA, the CDR3 is TGTGCCAGCAGCTCCGTAGTGGGGGACGGCTACACCTTC. The chain uses TRBV11-3 and TRBJ1-2; tentatively, D is TRBD1 (5 bases). The CDR3 contains 13 residues. V lost 4 bases and J 8 bases, leaving 14 bases between the germline ends. CDR1 SGHNT and CDR2 YENEEA come from the germline V gene.

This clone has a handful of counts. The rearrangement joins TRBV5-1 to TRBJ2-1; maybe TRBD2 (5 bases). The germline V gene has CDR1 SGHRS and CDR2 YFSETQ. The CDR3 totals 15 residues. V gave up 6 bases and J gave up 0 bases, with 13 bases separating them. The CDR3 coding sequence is TGCGCCAGCATGGACGGGGTCAGCTCCTACAATGAGCAGTTCTTC. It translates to CASMDGVSSYNEQFF.

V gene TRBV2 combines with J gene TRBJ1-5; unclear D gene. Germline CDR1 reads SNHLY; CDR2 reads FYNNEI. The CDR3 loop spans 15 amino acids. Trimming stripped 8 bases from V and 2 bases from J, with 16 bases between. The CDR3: CASLGPAQGNQPQHF. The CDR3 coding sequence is TGTGCCAGCCTCGGCCCGGCCCAAGGCAATCAGCCCCAGCATTTT.